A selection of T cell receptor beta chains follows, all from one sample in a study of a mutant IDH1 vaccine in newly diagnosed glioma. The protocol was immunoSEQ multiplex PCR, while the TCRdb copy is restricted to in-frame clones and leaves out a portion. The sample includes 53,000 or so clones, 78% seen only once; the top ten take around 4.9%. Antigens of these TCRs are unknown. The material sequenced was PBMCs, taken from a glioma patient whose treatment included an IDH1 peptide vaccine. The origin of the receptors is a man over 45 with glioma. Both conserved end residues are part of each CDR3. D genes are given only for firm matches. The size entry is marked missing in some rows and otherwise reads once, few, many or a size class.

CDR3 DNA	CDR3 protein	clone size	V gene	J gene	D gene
TGTGCCAGTAGTATGAGGGACAGCCCTTCTGGGGCCAACGTCCTGACTTTC	CASSMRDSPSGANVLTF	-	TRBV19	TRBJ2-6	TRBD1
TGCAGCGTGGCAAGACTGGACAGGGTCCACGAGCAGTACTTC	CSVARLDRVHEQYF	once	TRBV29-1	TRBJ2-7	TRBD1
TGTGCCAGCAGCCACGGAAACACCATATATTTT	CASSHGNTIYF	-	TRBV14	TRBJ1-3	-
TGCGCCAGCAGCCAAGTCGGCACAGGGAGCTCCTACAATGAGCAGTTCTTC	CASSQVGTGSSYNEQFF	-	TRBV4-1	TRBJ2-1	-
TGTGCCAGCAGCTTTCCCCCTACAGGGATTCGCGAGCAGTACTTC	CASSFPPTGIREQYF	-	TRBV5-6	TRBJ2-7	-
TGTGCCAGCAGCTTAGAACAAGGGGCTCCCGACTACGAGCAGTACTTC	CASSLEQGAPDYEQYF	-	TRBV7-8	TRBJ2-7	-
TGCAGTGCCAGGGAGGTGGTTGAGCAGTACTTC	CSAREVVEQYF	few	TRBV20-1	TRBJ2-7	-
TGTGCCAGTAGTTCCGGGGCTAATGAAAAACTGTTTTTT	CASSSGANEKLFF	-	TRBV19	TRBJ1-4	-
TGTGCCAGCAGTTTGGCGGGGGACAATCAGCCCCAGCATTTT	CASSLAGDNQPQHF	-	TRBV27	TRBJ1-5	-
TGTGCCATCAGTGAGTCAGGGACACGGCTGAACACTGAAGCTTTCTTT	CAISESGTRLNTEAFF	-	TRBV10-3	TRBJ1-1	-
TGTGCCAGCTCACCGGAAAGTACAGGGGCGACCTACGAGCAGTACTTC	CASSPESTGATYEQYF	-	TRBV18	TRBJ2-7	TRBD1
TGTGCCAGCAGTGGGGGACTAGCGGGGGGGCGCGAGCAGTACTTC	CASSGGLAGGREQYF	-	TRBV2	TRBJ2-7	TRBD2
TGTGCCAGCTCACCGGGTAGCAATCAGCCCCAGCATTTT	CASSPGSNQPQHF	-	TRBV18	TRBJ1-5	-
TGTGCCAGCAGTGAGCGCACAGATACGCAGTATTTT	CASSERTDTQYF	-	TRBV2	TRBJ2-3	-
TGTGCCAGCAGCCCGGGAGCTAACTATGGCTACACCTTC	CASSPGANYGYTF	-	TRBV5-6	TRBJ1-2	-
TGTGCCAGCAGTTCCCAGACCAGGGGACTTGGAAACACCATATATTTT	CASSSQTRGLGNTIYF	-	TRBV6-5	TRBJ1-3	-
TGCGCCAGCAGCTATAAGGGTGGAACGGCTGAAGCTTTCTTT	CASSYKGGTAEAFF	-	TRBV4-1	TRBJ1-1	-
TGTGCCAGCTCACCACGAGGGACGATAAGCACAGATACGCAGTATTTT	CASSPRGTISTDTQYF	-	TRBV18	TRBJ2-3	-
TGCAGCGTCCCACTGAGGAACAGGGCGGGGTGGTACGAGCAGTACTTC	CSVPLRNRAGWYEQYF	-	TRBV29-1	TRBJ2-7	-
TGTGCCAGCTCACCCTCGCACTCTGGAAACACCATATATTTT	CASSPSHSGNTIYF	-	TRBV18	TRBJ1-3	-
TGTGCCAGCAGACCGACTAGCGGGGGGGCTGGAGAGCAGTTCTTC	CASRPTSGGAGEQFF	-	TRBV5-5	TRBJ2-1	TRBD2
TGTGCCAGTAGGGAGGACACCTATGGCTACACCTTC	CASREDTYGYTF	-	TRBV19	TRBJ1-2	-
TGCGCCAGCAGCCCGGGACAAGCGGAAGCTGGAAACACCATATATTTT	CASSPGQAEAGNTIYF	-	TRBV5-1	TRBJ1-3	-
TGTGCCAGCAGCCCCGCTGCGAACACCGGGGAGCTGTTTTTT	CASSPAANTGELFF	-	TRBV9	TRBJ2-2	-
TGTGCCAGCAGCTCCCCTCGGCGTAAAAACATTCAGTACTTC	CASSSPRRKNIQYF	once	TRBV11-2	TRBJ2-4	-
TGTGCCAGCAGCGTAGAGGGTCAGGGCCTAAGCACAGATACGCAGTATTTT	CASSVEGQGLSTDTQYF	once	TRBV9	TRBJ2-3	-
TGTGCCAGCAGCCATATGAGTGAGAACACCGGGGAGCTGTTTTTT	CASSHMSENTGELFF	-	TRBV4-2	TRBJ2-2	-
TGTGCCAGCAGCTCCTCGGGGCGTCTCAGTGGTGGCTACACCTTC	CASSSSGRLSGGYTF	-	TRBV7-8	TRBJ1-2	-
TGTGCCAGCAGCTTGGTGACAGGGAACACTGAAGCTTTCTTT	CASSLVTGNTEAFF	once	TRBV5-5	TRBJ1-1	-
TGCAGTGCTAGGGGGGGCACTGAAGCTTTCTTT	CSARGGTEAFF	few	TRBV20-1	TRBJ1-1	-
TGTGCCAGCAGCTCACCCGGGACAGGGGACACTGAAGCTTTCTTT	CASSSPGTGDTEAFF	few	TRBV11-2	TRBJ1-1	TRBD1
TGTGCCAGTACTCCCCAGGGAGAGGACACTGAAGCTTTCTTT	CASTPQGEDTEAFF	-	TRBV19	TRBJ1-1	-
TGTGCCAGTAGTATAGCCGGCCCTGGTTCCTCCTACGAGCAGTACTTC	CASSIAGPGSSYEQYF	-	TRBV19	TRBJ2-7	-
TGTGCCTGGAGGCCCCCGGGGGCCCGAGGGGACGGGGAGCTGTTTTTT	CAWRPPGARGDGELFF	once	TRBV30	TRBJ2-2	-
TGTGCCAGCAGTTTTGGACTGCGTTTCACTGAAGCTTTCTTT	CASSFGLRFTEAFF	-	TRBV6-5	TRBJ1-1	-
TGTGCCAGCAGCTCGGTCCCGGGACAGTCTGAAGCTTTCTTT	CASSSVPGQSEAFF	-	TRBV5-5	TRBJ1-1	TRBD1
TGTGCCAGTGGAGTTGGAGGACAGGGGCACAATGAGCAGTTCTTC	CASGVGGQGHNEQFF	-	TRBV19	TRBJ2-1	TRBD1
TGTGCCAGCAGTTACAACTACAACACTGAAGCTTTCTTT	CASSYNYNTEAFF	few	TRBV6-5	TRBJ1-1	-
TGCGCCAGCAGCTTGGAAGGACAAGGGAGTCAGCCCCAGCATTTT	CASSLEGQGSQPQHF	-	TRBV5-1	TRBJ1-5	-
TGTGCCAGCAGCCCAGAGACGTACGGAGACACTGAAGCTTTCTTT	CASSPETYGDTEAFF	-	TRBV7-2	TRBJ1-1	-
TGTGCCAGCAGCTCCATGAACACTGAAGCTTTCTTT	CASSSMNTEAFF	-	TRBV5-4	TRBJ1-1	-
TGTGCCAGCAGTTTATCCCCAAGTCAGCCCCAGCATTTT	CASSLSPSQPQHF	-	TRBV27	TRBJ1-5	-
TGTGCCAGCAGACCCAGGGGACATAGCAATCAGCCCCAGCATTTT	CASRPRGHSNQPQHF	-	TRBV6-6	TRBJ1-5	-
TGTGCCATCAGGGCCGGGCAGGGGGACACTGAAGCTTTCTTT	CAIRAGQGDTEAFF	few	TRBV10-3	TRBJ1-1	TRBD1
TGTGCCAGCACCCTAGGGACCGTGAACACTGAAGCTTTCTTT	CASTLGTVNTEAFF	-	TRBV7-8	TRBJ1-1	-
TGTGCCAGCAGTCGGCAGGGGGCCTACGAGCAGTACTTC	CASSRQGAYEQYF	-	TRBV27	TRBJ2-7	TRBD1
TGTGCCAGCAGGAACAGCTCCTACAATGAGCAGTTCTTC	CASRNSSYNEQFF	-	TRBV7-3	TRBJ2-1	-
TGTGCCAGCAGTCGGGGACAGGGCGAGCAGTACTTC	CASSRGQGEQYF	-	TRBV11-3	TRBJ2-7	TRBD1